Listed below are T cell receptor beta chains from one sample, sequenced in a study of tumor-infiltrating lymphocytes in primary liver carcinoma. MiXCR, run by TCRdb on the multiplex PCR reads, gives a single entry per CDR3 protein. The data hold fewer than 200,000 distinct CDR3 sequences, with approximately 86% observed a single time. Material for sequencing was tumor tissue from primary liver carcinoma. The source of these receptors is a man in his forties with primary liver carcinoma and hepatitis B virus infection. Each CDR3 is given with its conserved first and last residue. Fields, in order: V gene, clone size, J gene, CDR3 protein. Rows give clone size only sometimes, using once, few, many, or a class for an expanded clone.

TRBV7-9	-	TRBJ2-7	CASSPVGDRSNEQYF
TRBV6-2/TRBV6-3	-	TRBJ1-5	CASSSQRGGQSQHF
TRBV29-1	-	TRBJ2-5	CNVASGTGEETQYF
TRBV5-1	-	TRBJ2-3	CASSFGHITDTLYF
TRBV5-1	many	TRBJ1-1	CASSLSAGLNTEAFF
TRBV7-9	-	TRBJ2-1	CANSIGSNEQFF
TRBV4-3	-	TRBJ2-3	CASRLGSLSTDMQYF
TRBV11-2	-	TRBJ2-6	CVSSMGGDRGIFLSEANVLTF
TRBV29-1	-	TRBJ2-2	CSVGTSAGNTRELFF
TRBV12-3/TRBV12-4	-	TRBJ2-1	CASSFLTGDYNEQIF
TRBV6-5	-	TRBJ2-3	CSSNPGLAGTGTQYF